This entry concerns a single TCR beta chain. Assay: immunoSEQ multiplex PCR; the TCRdb copy retains only in-frame clones and omits some. The sample consists of 170,000 or so clones, more than 75% of them appearing once. This CDR3 contains 14 residues. CDR1 is SGHNT, CDR2 YENEEA, per germline. The V gene lost 5 bases and the J gene lost 2 bases, with 11 bases spanning the gap. These data come from a study of blood T cell repertoires in COVID-19. Turning to the study itself: T cells, B-cell-depleted T cells, or PBMCs supplied cDNA or gDNA.

In terms of age and location, participants ranged from roughly 18 to 90 years and lived in about 25 US areas. The chain links TRBV11-3 to TRBJ2-3, with D possibly matching TRBD1 (6 bases). The sample was PBMCs or T cells enriched from blood (not recorded which). The sequence was obtained from a woman in her fifties or sixties who had recovered from COVID-19. Written as DNA, the CDR3 is TGTGCCAGCAGCACAGGGCTATTCACAGATACGCAGTATTTT. Translating it yields CASSTGLFTDTQYF.